This is a list of T cell receptor beta chains from one sample in a study of shared clonotypes between healthy human individuals. Clones were read by immunoSEQ multiplex PCR, and TCRdb kept only the in-frame ones, dropping some. The table shows 2 million to 2.5 million clones, with around 95% occurring only once. The source material was naive CD4+ T cells sorted from blood. The origin of the receptors is a man between 18 and 29 years old in good health. Each CDR3 is given with its conserved first and last residue. The D gene is left open where the match is weak. Clone size, where shown, is once, few, many, or a class for clones that have expanded.

16	TRBV9	NA	TRBJ2-5	NA	TGTGCCAGCAGCGTAGGGGTGGGAGATGGCCAAGAGACCCAGTACTTC	CASSVGVGDGQETQYF
13	TRBV6-1	NA	TRBJ2-1	TRBD2	TGTGCCAGCAAATCGGGGGGGGGCAATGAGCAGTTCTTC	CASKSGGGNEQFF
16	TRBV2	NA	TRBJ2-7	NA	TGTGCCAGCAGTGAAGTATGGGAGGTTTTAGCCTACGAGCAGTACTTC	CASSEVWEVLAYEQYF
16	TRBV5-4	NA	TRBJ1-6	NA	TGTGCCAGCAGCTCGCTTACAGGGACCTATAATTCACCCCTCCACTTT	CASSSLTGTYNSPLHF
15	TRBV4-1	NA	TRBJ2-1	NA	TGCGCCAGCAGCCAAGGACGCAGAATAGCGGATGAGCAGTTCTTC	CASSQGRRIADEQFF
15	TRBV7-2	NA	TRBJ2-7	TRBD2	TGTGCCAGCAGCTTACTAGCGGGAAGCCGGTACGAGCAGTACTTC	CASSLLAGSRYEQYF
15	TRBV6-5	NA	TRBJ1-3	NA	TGTGCCAGCAGTTACGTTGGCCACTCTGGAAACACCATATATTTT	CASSYVGHSGNTIYF
15	TRBV7-9	NA	TRBJ1-4	TRBD1	TGTGCCAGCAGCTCACGGACAGGGGAAGGAGAAAAACTGTTTTTT	CASSSRTGEGEKLFF
14	TRBV7-9	NA	TRBJ2-5	NA	TGTGCCTGGGGGCCGGACCCGAGGGGAGAGACCCAGTACTTC	CAWGPDPRGETQYF
15	TRBV11-2	NA	TRBJ2-1	TRBD2	TGTGCCAGCAGCTCCGCTAGCGGGGTTTACAATGAGCAGTTCTTC	CASSSASGVYNEQFF
18	TRBV14	NA	TRBJ2-4	TRBD2	TGTGCCAGCAGCCTAAGGACTAGTTCCGTCGCAGCCAAAAACATTCAGTACTTC	CASSLRTSSVAAKNIQYF
14	TRBV5-1	few	TRBJ1-6	NA	TGCGCCAGCAGCTTACAGGGTAGCGGGACACCCCTCCACTTT	CASSLQGSGTPLHF
14	TRBV6-1	once	TRBJ1-1	NA	TGTGCCAGCAGTGAATCCTGGGGTGGCTCTGAAGCTTTCTTT	CASSESWGGSEAFF
14	TRBV6-6	NA	TRBJ1-5	TRBD1	TGTGCCAGCAGGGGTGACAGGGTCAAGCAGCCCCAGCATTTT	CASRGDRVKQPQHF
16	TRBV19	NA	TRBJ2-5	TRBD2	TGTGCCAGTAGTATGTGGGGACTAGGTGAAAAAGAGACCCAGTACTTC	CASSMWGLGEKETQYF
14	TRBV25-1	few	TRBJ2-5	TRBD1	TGTGCCAGCAGTGATCACAGGGGGCCGGAGACCCAGTACTTC	CASSDHRGPETQYF
14	TRBV5-8	NA	TRBJ2-7	NA	TGTGCCAGCAGCTCTGTTCGAGTAGCCTACGAGCAGTACTTC	CASSSVRVAYEQYF
18	TRBV11-3	NA	TRBJ2-2	TRBD1	TGTGCCAGCAGCCCCAGCCCCTGGACAGGGGAGAACACCGGGGAGCTGTTTTTT	CASSPSPWTGENTGELFF
15	TRBV12-5	NA	TRBJ2-2	NA	TGTGCTAGTGGTTTGGTACCAAATGATGCCGGGGAGCTGTTTTTT	CASGLVPNDAGELFF
12	TRBV5-1	NA	TRBJ2-1	NA	TGCGCCAGCAGCTTTGCCTACAATGAGCAGTTCTTC	CASSFAYNEQFF
14	TRBV21-1	NA	TRBJ2-7	NA	TGTGCCAGCAGCCCCAGGCTGGGCTCCTACGAGCAGTACTTC	CASSPRLGSYEQYF
13	TRBV18	NA	TRBJ1-1	NA	TGTGCCAGCTCACCACCCGTGGAAACTGAAGCTTTCTTT	CASSPPVETEAFF
15	TRBV5-1	NA	TRBJ1-4	NA	TGCGCCAGCAGCTTGGAAGCAGCAACTAATGAAAAACTGTTTTTT	CASSLEAATNEKLFF
13	TRBV29-1	NA	TRBJ1-1	NA	TGCAGCGTTGAAGGGGACCGGAACACTGAAGCTTTCTTT	CSVEGDRNTEAFF
12	TRBV2	few	TRBJ1-5	NA	TGTGCCAGCAGGCGCGACAATCAGCCCCAGCATTTT	CASRRDNQPQHF
14	TRBV28	NA	TRBJ1-5	NA	TGTGCCAGCAAAAGAAACCTTAGCAATCAGCCCCAGCATTTT	CASKRNLSNQPQHF
17	TRBV2	NA	TRBJ2-2	TRBD2	TGTGCCAGCAGTCTCCGGACTAGCGTGCGGGTAACCGGGGAGCTGTTTTTT	CASSLRTSVRVTGELFF
14	TRBV7-2	once	TRBJ2-7	TRBD2	TGTGCCAGCAGACGGACTAGCGGCGCCTACGAGCAGTACTTC	CASRRTSGAYEQYF
13	TRBV6-5	NA	TRBJ1-1	NA	TGTGCCAGCAGTTACTCAGGATGGACTGAAGCTTTCTTT	CASSYSGWTEAFF
15	TRBV7-8	NA	TRBJ1-6	TRBD1	TGTGCCAGCAGCTTAGCCGGGACAGGGAATTCACCCCTCCACTTT	CASSLAGTGNSPLHF
16	TRBV10-2	NA	TRBJ1-5	TRBD1	TGCGCCAGCAGCCCCCGGACAGGGAAAATCGGTCAGCCCCAGCATTTT	CASSPRTGKIGQPQHF
11	TRBV6-6	few	TRBJ1-6	NA	TGTGCCAGCAGTTACTCCTCACCCCTCCACTTT	CASSYSSPLHF
16	TRBV6-1	once	TRBJ1-4	NA	TGTGCCAGCAGTGAATTTTACAGGACCGTTGATGAAAAACTGTTTTTT	CASSEFYRTVDEKLFF
17	TRBV11-2	NA	TRBJ1-3	NA	TGTGCCAGCAGCTTAGTTCTCACGCCGAACTCTGGAAACACCATATATTTT	CASSLVLTPNSGNTIYF
14	TRBV18	NA	TRBJ2-3	NA	TGTGCCAGCTCACCCTCCGGGGCCACAGATACGCAGTATTTT	CASSPSGATDTQYF
13	TRBV18	NA	TRBJ1-2	TRBD1	TGTGCCAGCTCACCAAGGACAGGGGAAGGCTACACCTTC	CASSPRTGEGYTF
13	TRBV4-3	NA	TRBJ1-4	NA	TGCGCCAGCTCCCAGGGGCGGGCTGAAAAACTGTTTTTT	CASSQGRAEKLFF
12	TRBV6-5	NA	TRBJ1-2	NA	TGTGCCAGCAGCCAAAAGACCTATGGCTACACCTTC	CASSQKTYGYTF
17	TRBV27	NA	TRBJ2-7	NA	TGTGCCAGCAGTTCGAGACTCGTTCTGAACCGCCCCTACGAGCAGTACTTC	CASSSRLVLNRPYEQYF
13	TRBV30	once	TRBJ1-2	NA	TGTGCCTGGGGTCGGGGGTACGGCTATGGCTACACCTTC	CAWGRGYGYGYTF
13	TRBV2	NA	TRBJ1-6	NA	TGTGCCAGCCATGGGATATATAATTCACCCCTCCACTTT	CASHGIYNSPLHF
18	TRBV5-4	NA	TRBJ2-6	TRBD1	TGTGCCAGCAGCCAAGGGGGCAGTAGTTCTTCTGGGGCCAACGTCCTGACTTTC	CASSQGGSSSSGANVLTF
15	TRBV2	once	TRBJ2-6	NA	TGTGCCAGCAGTGAAATGGGAACTGGGGCCAACGTCCTGACTTTC	CASSEMGTGANVLTF
14	TRBV27	NA	TRBJ2-7	TRBD2	TGTGCCAGCAGGATAGAGCGGGGGGCCTACGAGCAGTACTTC	CASRIERGAYEQYF
14	TRBV5-1	NA	TRBJ1-4	NA	TGCGCCAGCACCTCGTTAGCAACTAATGAAAAACTGTTTTTT	CASTSLATNEKLFF
15	TRBV6-5	NA	TRBJ2-7	NA	TGTGCCAGCAGTTACTCGAGACTCCTCTCCTACGAGCAGTACTTC	CASSYSRLLSYEQYF
16	TRBV21-1	NA	TRBJ2-7	NA	TGTGCCAGCAGCAACTCCCCAGGTTTATCCAAGTACGAGCAGTACTTC	CASSNSPGLSKYEQYF
15	TRBV30	NA	TRBJ1-3	NA	TGTGCCTGGAGCCGAGACACTTACTCTGGAAACACCATATATTTT	CAWSRDTYSGNTIYF
13	TRBV29-1	NA	TRBJ1-1	NA	TGCAGCGTTGAGGGTAAACTGAACACTGAAGCTTTCTTT	CSVEGKLNTEAFF
14	TRBV11-2	once	TRBJ2-1	NA	TGTGCCAGCAGCTTAGTCGGGTTTGGCGATGAGCAGTTCTTC	CASSLVGFGDEQFF
15	TRBV5-6	once	TRBJ1-2	TRBD1	TGTGCCAGCAGCGGAGACAGGGGGGCGAACTATGGCTACACCTTC	CASSGDRGANYGYTF
13	TRBV2	once	TRBJ2-3	NA	TGTGCCAGCAGAGGACAGTCCACAGATACGCAGTATTTT	CASRGQSTDTQYF
16	TRBV5-6	NA	TRBJ2-7	NA	TGTGCCAGCAGCGTAGGTGCGGGACAGATAATTTACGAGCAGTACTTC	CASSVGAGQIIYEQYF